This note documents a single TCR beta chain sequence. V was clipped by 8 bases and J by 4 bases, with 17 bases between them. The CDR3 spans 15 residues. The germline CDR1 and CDR2 sequences are SNHLY and FYNNEI. Authors' analysis steps: Cell counts per sample came from amplifying reference gene primers. Assay used: immunoSEQ multiplex PCR; TCRdb lists only in-frame clones, some missing. V and J calls and clone size follow that table, whereas D and trimming were derived from the DNA. Of 190,000 or so clones listed, 75% to 90% are singletons. The sample originates from a study of blood T cell repertoires in COVID-19. Study background: Sources were T cells, B-cell-depleted T cells, or PBMCs; the material itself was cDNA or gDNA.

Material: PBMCs or T cells enriched from blood (not recorded which). The chain couples TRBV2 to TRBJ1-4; D may be TRBD1 (5 bases). The clonotype comes from a woman aged 25-40 years who had recovered from COVID-19. The CDR3 coding sequence is TGTGCCAGCTCCTCGTGGGGCAGCAATAATGAAAAACTGTTTTTT. Translated: CASSSWGSNNEKLFF.